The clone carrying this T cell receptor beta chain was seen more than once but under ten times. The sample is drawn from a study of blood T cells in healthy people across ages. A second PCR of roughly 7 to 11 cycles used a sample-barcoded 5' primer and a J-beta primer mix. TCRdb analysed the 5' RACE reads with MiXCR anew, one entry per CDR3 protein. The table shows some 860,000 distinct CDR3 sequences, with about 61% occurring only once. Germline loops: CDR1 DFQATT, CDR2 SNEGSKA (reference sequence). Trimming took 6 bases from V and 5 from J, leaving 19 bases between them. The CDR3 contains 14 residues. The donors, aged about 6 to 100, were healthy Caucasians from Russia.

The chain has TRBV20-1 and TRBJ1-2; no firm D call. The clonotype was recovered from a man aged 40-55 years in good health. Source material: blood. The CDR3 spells CSATPPSATYGYTF. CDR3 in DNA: TGCAGTGCCACTCCTCCGTCGGCAACTTATGGCTACACCTTC.